This T cell receptor (beta chain) was found in a study of blood T cell repertoires in COVID-19. Study at large: COVID-19 samples from acute and convalescent phases originated in the United States, Italy and Spain. T cells, B-cell-depleted T cells, or PBMCs supplied cDNA or gDNA.

TCRdb keeps only in-frame clones here, not all; method: immunoSEQ multiplex PCR. Of 150,000 or so clones in the sample, around 82% are singletons; the top ten hold about 16%. Note on this clone: Different DNA sequences within this sample yield the same CDR3.

The germline V gene encodes CDR1 ENHRY and CDR2 SYGVKD. Trimming removed 10 bases from V and 3 bases from J; junction bases left unmatched: 4. This CDR3 has 12 residues. The TCR comes from a human donor with acute or convalescent COVID-19. The donor label of this sample is uncertain. The chain has TRBV10-3 and TRBJ1-1; TRBD1 matches at 8 bases. Input material: peripheral blood. The DNA for the CDR3 is TGTGCCACACAGGGGGGGGACACTGAAGCTTTCTTT. Amino acids: CATQGGDTEAFF.